The next 21 T cell receptor beta chains were all read from a single sample in a study of T cell repertoires in cytomegalovirus infection. TCRdb passed the reads through MiXCR, listing each CDR3 protein once. The profile covers approximately 500,000 distinct CDR3 sequences, with more than 15% appearing a single time and 20% to 30% taken by the ten largest. Sequencing was done on a sample of CD8+ T cells from PBMCs. The origin of the receptors is a human donor in good health (CMV status not recorded). Some clones in this sample may be carry-over from other donors' samples.

This clonotype has ten or more counts. The chain is built from TRBV6-2 or TRBV6-3 and TRBJ2-1, with a tentative D call TRBD2 (6 bases). Looked up from germline, CDR1 is MNHEY and CDR2 is SVGEGT. V lost 10 bases and J 6 bases, leaving 16 bases between the germline ends. The CDR3 totals 13 residues. Here the CDR3 DNA reads TGTGCCACTTCGGGAGCCCTGTCCAATGAGCAGTTCTTC. Translating gives CATSGALSNEQFF.

To note about this clonotype: It may be a read error: a sequence one base away is much more abundant. The conserved closing phenylalanine or tryptophan is absent in this CDR3, likely reflecting a read error. The rearrangement uses TRBV27 and TRBJ2-5; 11 bases line up with TRBD2. Looked up from germline, CDR1 is MNHEY and CDR2 is SMNVEV (reference sequence). This CDR3 contains 14 residues. J was trimmed by 7 bases and V by 8 bases; bases with no gene match: 9. CDR3 sequence reads: CASGTSGLHGTQYL. CDR3 DNA sequence: TGTGCCAGCGGGACTAGCGGTTTACATGGGACCCAGTACTTA.

The chain carries TRBV9 and TRBJ2-3; possible D gene TRBD2, 5 bases. Germline CDR1 is SGDLS and CDR2 is YYNGEE. V lost 0 bases and J lost 2, with 13 bases in between. CDR3 size: 16 residues. The CDR3 region is CASSVGGLRVTDTQYF. CDR3 DNA sequence: TGTGCCAGCAGCGTAGGAGGGCTTAGGGTCACAGATACGCAGTATTTT.

As to this clonotype: This sequence may be a read error, since a much larger clone differs from it by one base. Given the absence of the conserved phenylalanine or tryptophan at the CDR3 end, a read error is likely. The genes are TRBV27 and TRBJ2-5, with D perhaps TRBD2 (7 bases). Looked up from germline, CDR1 is MNHEY and CDR2 is SMNVEV (reference sequence). This CDR3 comprises 14 residues. V was shortened by 5 bases and J by 5 bases, with 15 bases between the two germline ends. The DNA for the CDR3 is TGTGCCAGCAGTGGGGGGGGCGGGATTGAGACCCAGTACTTA. Translating gives CASSGGGGIETQYL.

This clonotype was counted many times. The gene calls are TRBV4-1 and TRBJ2-7, with 7 positions matching TRBD1. The CDR3 length is 16 residues. Germline CDR1 reads MGHRA; CDR2 reads YSYEKL. Germline trimming cut 0 bases from V and 5 bases from J; bases unmatched to any gene: 10. CDR3: CASSQDSSTGVHEQYF. The CDR3 DNA reads as TGCGCCAGCAGCCAAGATAGTTCAACAGGGGTCCACGAGCAGTACTTC.

This sequence joins TRBV24-1 and TRBJ1-2; D is possibly TRBD1 (6 bases). The CDR3 sequence is 13 residues long. Germline CDR1 is KGHDR and CDR2 is SFDVKD. Trimming cost V 4 bases and J 4 bases, with 9 bases left between them. DNA for the CDR3: TGTGCCACCAGTGACGCACAGGGCTATGGCTACACCTTC. Translation gives CATSDAQGYGYTF.

This clonotype was detected only once. Because it lacks the conserved phenylalanine or tryptophan at the end, this CDR3 is likely a read error. The CDR3 DNA reads TGTGCCAGCAGTTACCCCGACCTGGGCGAGCAGTACTTA. Protein sequence: CASSYPDLGEQYL. This chain links TRBV6-5 with TRBJ2-7; D ambiguous. Germline CDR1 MNHEY, CDR2 SVGAGI. This CDR3 has 13 amino acids. V was clipped by 2 bases and J by 6 bases, with 11 bases between them.

Many counts were recorded for this clonotype. This rearrangement joins TRBV12-3 or TRBV12-4 to TRBJ1-5; a weak D match, TRBD1 (6 bases). Trimming left V 5 bases short and J 0 bases short, with 8 bases between. The CDR3 runs 14 residues. CDR3 DNA sequence: TGTGCCAGCAGTCAGGGGTATAGCAATCAGCCCCAGCATTTT. Protein product: CASSQGYSNQPQHF.

This clonotype was counted at least ten times. V is TRBV11-2 and J is TRBJ1-5; possible D gene TRBD1, 5 bases. Germline CDR1 SGHAT, CDR2 FQNNGV. Trimming pared 5 bases from V and 7 bases from J, leaving 15 bases between. This CDR3 comprises 14 residues. CDR3 residues: CASSRDGGFQPQHF. The CDR3 DNA is TGTGCCAGCAGCAGGGACGGAGGGTTCCAGCCCCAGCATTTT.

This clonotype occurred a few times. This sequence joins TRBV20-1 and TRBJ1-5; TRBD1 agrees at 10 bases. The CDR3 runs to 16 residues. With 3 bases clipped from V and 9 bases from J, the junction kept 14 bases outside the gene matches. Germline CDR1 and CDR2: DFQATT and SNEGSKA (reference sequence). The CDR3 DNA reads as TGCAGTGCTAGGGTAGACGGACAGGGGGTCGGGAGGCCCCAGCATTTT. This codes for CSARVDGQGVGRPQHF.

This chain connects TRBV6-5 to TRBJ1-1; a weak D match, TRBD1 (5 bases). This CDR3 has 13 amino acids. CDR1 is MNHEY, CDR2 SVGAGI, per germline. The V and J ends lost 4 bases and 3 bases respectively, with 9 bases between them. The CDR3 DNA is TGTGCCAGCAGTTTACAGGAATACACTGAAGCTTTCTTT. As protein: CASSLQEYTEAFF.

Turning to this clonotype: A single base separates this from a much larger clone, so it may be a read error. The chain carries TRBV28 and TRBJ2-5; the match to TRBD1 covers 9 bases. V dropped 10 bases and J dropped 1; count of bases not matched to a gene: 13. CDR1 MDHEN and CDR2 SYDVKM come from the germline V gene. This CDR3 comprises 16 residues. The CDR3 here is CANNLGGTGIQETQYF. The CDR3, as DNA: TGTGCCAACAATTTGGGTGGGACAGGGATCCAAGAGACCCAGTACTTC.

The chain recombines TRBV11-2 with TRBJ2-2; 9 positions match TRBD2. V was clipped by 0 bases and J by 7 bases; unmatched bases: 9. CDR1 and CDR2 (germline): SGHAT, FQNNGV. This CDR3 has 17 residues. CDR3 DNA sequence: TGTGCCAGCAGCTTAGATCAATGGCGGGAGGGGGTCGGGGAGCTGTTTTTT. Translation: CASSLDQWREGVGELFF.

This clonotype was recorded many times. The gene calls are TRBV2 and TRBJ1-5; D is unresolved. V was pared by 4 bases and J by 0 bases, with 13 bases between. The CDR3 sequence is 16 residues long. The germline gives CDR1 SNHLY, CDR2 FYNNEI. The CDR3 region has the DNA TGTGCCAGCAGTGGGGCGCACAAGTATAGCAATCAGCCCCAGCATTTT. Translation gives CASSGAHKYSNQPQHF.

This clonotype was detected ten times or more. The chain carries TRBV12-3 or TRBV12-4 and TRBJ2-5; 9 nucleotides line up with TRBD2. The CDR3 runs 15 residues. J gave up 4 bases and V 2 bases, and 5 bases lay outside the gene matches. The CDR3 sequence is CASSLSELAGETQYF. The CDR3 nucleotides are TGTGCCAGCAGTTTATCGGAACTAGCGGGAGAGACCCAGTACTTC.

This clonotype showed up many times. V usage is TRBV9 and J usage is TRBJ2-7; D might be TRBD1 (5 bases). V dropped 2 bases and J dropped 4 bases, with 16 bases sitting between them. CDR3 length: 15 amino acids. CDR1 and CDR2 (germline): SGDLS, YYNGEE. The CDR3 here is CASSVGVQGGYEQYF. CDR3 coding DNA: TGTGCCAGCAGCGTCGGAGTTCAGGGTGGGTACGAGCAGTACTTC.

About this clonotype: Just one base apart from a much larger clone, this may be a read error. The chain joins TRBV27 to TRBJ2-5; 7 bases match TRBD2. This CDR3 has 16 amino acids. Germline assignment: CDR1 MNHEY and CDR2 SMNVEV (reference sequence). CDR3 loop: CASSLSLAGAFEIQYF. The CDR3 nucleotides read TGTGCCAGCAGTTTAAGCTTGGCGGGAGCATTTGAGATCCAGTACTTC.

This clonotype was observed many times. The J gene is TRBJ2-1, the V gene TRBV7-8; the D gene is possibly TRBD2 (5 bases). The germline V gene has CDR1 SGHVS and CDR2 FQNEAQ. The CDR3 spans 13 residues. V was clipped by 5 bases and J by 6 bases, with 11 bases between them. CDR3 region: CASSGGLGNEQFF. The CDR3 bases are TGTGCCAGCAGCGGAGGACTGGGCAATGAGCAGTTCTTC.

This clonotype was counted a few times. The chain joins TRBV27 to TRBJ2-7, with 12 nucleotides matching TRBD2. The CDR3 loop spans 17 amino acids. Germline CDR1 reads MNHEY; CDR2 reads SMNVEV (reference sequence). V lost 3 bases to trimming and J lost 4 bases; unmatched junction nucleotides: 10. The CDR3, as DNA: TGTGCCAGCAGTTTTCTTCCCCCCGGGACTAGCGGGTACGAGCAGTACTTC. Translating gives CASSFLPPGTSGYEQYF.

The sample holds a few counts of this clonotype. The chain uses TRBV18 and TRBJ2-7, with 7 nucleotides matching TRBD2. The CDR3 has 16 amino acids. V dropped 3 bases and J dropped 0; count of bases not matched to a gene: 8. From germline, CDR1 is KGHSH and CDR2 LQKENI. CDR3 coding DNA: TGTGCCAGCTCACCTTGGACTAGTACAAACTCCTACGAGCAGTACTTC. Translating gives CASSPWTSTNSYEQYF. Combining the CDR3 with reference TRBV18 and TRBJ2-7 gives the whole variable domain NAGVMQNPRHLVRRRGQEARLRCSPMKGHSHVYWYRQLPEEGLKFMVYLQKENIIDESGMPKERFSAEFPKEGPSILRIQQVVRGDSAAYFCASSPWTSTNSYEQYFGPGTRLTVT.

This clonotype was picked up many times. The chain uses TRBV19 and TRBJ1-1; D is uncertain. Between the trimmed V and J ends, which lost 7 bases and 1 base, there was a span of 10 bases. This CDR3 is 13 amino acids long. The germline V gene encodes CDR1 LNHDA and CDR2 SQIVND (reference sequence). The CDR3 DNA follows: TGTGCCAGTATTCCGGACGGGAACACTGAAGCTTTCTTT. Its translation: CASIPDGNTEAFF.